This T cell receptor (beta chain) was recovered during a study of radiotherapy plus CTLA-4 blockade in lung cancer. Study-level information: Overall, approximately 18% of patients showed an objective response, while about 29% attained disease control. Study conclusions and caveats: Blood saw expansion of tumor-derived TCR clones after radiotherapy plus ipilimumab.

Measured with immunoSEQ multiplex PCR; TCRdb has only the in-frame clones, and not every one. The sample includes fewer than 75,000 clones, around 87% of them seen just once. The germline V and J ends were trimmed by 0 bases and 13 bases, with 10 bases remaining between them. Germline V gene lookup returns CDR1 SGHDN and CDR2 FVKESK. The CDR3 runs to 12 residues. Note on this clone: The target antigen is unknown.

The chain employs TRBV14 and TRBJ2-4, with D unclear. The TCR was taken from a human donor with non-small cell lung cancer that progressed on radiotherapy plus ipilimumab. This specimen consisted of peripheral blood, obtained from a patient treated with radiotherapy plus ipilimumab. The CDR3 sequence is CASSQDRRSQYF. CDR3 sequence (DNA): TGTGCCAGCAGCCAAGATCGCCGGTCGCAGTACTTC.